This TCR beta chain was recovered during a study of T cell responses to AZD1222 COVID-19 vaccine. V gave up 5 bases and J gave up 2 bases, with 15 bases separating them. The CDR3 has 15 residues. Germline V lookup: CDR1 SEHNR, CDR2 FQNEAQ (reference sequence). The assay was immunoSEQ multiplex PCR, and TCRdb's table has in-frame clones only and misses some. There are 90,000 or so clones in the sample; about 89% occur only once, and around 6% lies in the top ten. This clone has more than one count but fewer than ten. The J gene is TRBJ1-2, the V gene TRBV7-9, with D unclear. The sample in question was peripheral blood, obtained 28 days after the second AZD1222 dose. The clonotype originates from an adult who received the AZD1222 COVID-19 vaccine. CDR3 residues: CASSHRYSENYGYTF. In DNA form, the CDR3 reads TGTGCCAGCAGCCACCGTTACAGTGAGAACTATGGCTACACCTTC.